Listed below are T cell receptor beta chains from one sample, sequenced in a study of Ad26.COV2.S vaccination and SARS-CoV-2 variants. The protocol was immunoSEQ multiplex PCR, while the TCRdb copy is restricted to in-frame clones and leaves out a portion. The repertoire has about 680,000 clones, more than 70% of them found once; the top ten carry over 1.3%. This sample comprised peripheral blood, obtained in a trial of Ad26.COV2.S vaccine versus placebo. These receptors were obtained from a person between 18 and 65 years old who received the Ad26.COV2.S COVID-19 vaccine or a placebo. CDR3s include the opening cysteine and the closing phenylalanine or tryptophan.

J gene: TRBJ1-6
V gene: TRBV3-1/TRBV3-2
CDR3 protein: CASSPTKGGARSPLHF

J gene: TRBJ1-5
V gene: TRBV30
CDR3 protein: CAWNTEGGYQPQHF

J gene: TRBJ2-2
V gene: TRBV5-4
CDR3 protein: CASSLLTGELFF

J gene: TRBJ1-3
V gene: TRBV7-2
CDR3 protein: CASSLGQGRYGNTIYF

J gene: TRBJ2-1
V gene: TRBV11-3
CDR3 protein: CASSSEGYNEQFF

J gene: TRBJ1-1
V gene: TRBV7-9
CDR3 protein: CASSLGTTEAFF

J gene: TRBJ1-1
V gene: TRBV3-1/TRBV3-2
CDR3 protein: CASSQVRVLNTEAFF

J gene: TRBJ2-7
V gene: TRBV7-9
CDR3 protein: CASSLDGTMTEQYF

J gene: TRBJ2-3
V gene: TRBV20-1
CDR3 protein: CSAVRAATQYF

J gene: TRBJ2-2
V gene: TRBV15
CDR3 protein: CATSRDHTGELFF

J gene: TRBJ2-5
V gene: TRBV18
CDR3 protein: CASSPFTSGDQETQYF

J gene: TRBJ2-5
V gene: TRBV15
CDR3 protein: CATSRDGFGVWETQYF

J gene: TRBJ2-1
V gene: TRBV23-1
CDR3 protein: CASSQYNSYNEQFF

J gene: TRBJ1-1
V gene: TRBV5-1
CDR3 protein: CASSLDGLTEAFF

J gene: TRBJ2-5
V gene: TRBV11-2
CDR3 protein: CASSFGQGGETQYF

J gene: TRBJ2-7
V gene: TRBV27
CDR3 protein: CASSLSQTGQYEQYF

J gene: TRBJ2-5
V gene: TRBV20-1
CDR3 protein: CSVRGAETQYF